This TCR beta chain originates from a study of T cell responses to AZD1222 COVID-19 vaccine. Study-wide points: Donors, mostly white British, included more females; clonal diversity was possibly underestimated. Across spike, vaccine-associated CD4 TCRs were found, dominant at 160-218 and 743-854. Only a handful of AZD1222 recipients were seropositive at baseline.

Remarks on this clone: Its target is unknown.

The repertoire was sequenced with immunoSEQ multiplex PCR; TCRdb's copy has only in-frame clones and lacks some. The sample lists roughly 150,000 clones, 91% seen once, with around 3.8% in the top ten. This CDR3 contains 17 residues. CDR1 is KGHDR and CDR2 is SFDVKD in the germline V gene. V shed 1 base, J shed 9 bases, and the junction held 11 bases outside the gene matches. Here the sequenced sample was peripheral blood, taken 28 days after the second AZD1222 dose. The rearrangement links TRBV24-1 to TRBJ2-1; 10 bases are a match to TRBD1. The TCR originated in an adult who received the AZD1222 COVID-19 vaccine. Here the CDR3 reads CATSDFGRDRGYGEQFF. The CDR3 DNA follows: TGTGCCACCAGTGATTTCGGCCGGGACAGGGGTTATGGTGAGCAGTTCTTC.